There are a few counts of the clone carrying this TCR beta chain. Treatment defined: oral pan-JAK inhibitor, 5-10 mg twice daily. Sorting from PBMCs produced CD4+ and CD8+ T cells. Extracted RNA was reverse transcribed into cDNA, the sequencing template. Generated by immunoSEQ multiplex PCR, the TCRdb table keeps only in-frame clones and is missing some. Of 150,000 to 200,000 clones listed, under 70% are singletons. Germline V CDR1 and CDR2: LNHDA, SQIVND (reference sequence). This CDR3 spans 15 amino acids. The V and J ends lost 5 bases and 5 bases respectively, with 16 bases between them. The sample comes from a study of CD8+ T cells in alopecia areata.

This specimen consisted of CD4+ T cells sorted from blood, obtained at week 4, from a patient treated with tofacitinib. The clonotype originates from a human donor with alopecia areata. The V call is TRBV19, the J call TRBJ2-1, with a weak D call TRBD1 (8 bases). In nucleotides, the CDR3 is TGTGCCAGTAGTCCCTGGACAGGGAGGGACAATGAGCAGTTCTTC. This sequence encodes CASSPWTGRDNEQFF.